These 6 T cell receptor beta chains were sequenced from one sample in a study of tissue T cells after allogeneic stem cell transplantation. This table comes from immunoSEQ multiplex PCR, and its TCRdb copy is limited to in-frame clones, with some not included. The sample consists of about 400 clones, 45% to 55% of them appearing once. The time point here: mouse harvest day 14 after allogeneic transplant. Each mouse received 10^7 T-cell-depleted marrow cells plus 10^6 splenic CD5+ T cells by tail vein. Sample: blood. These receptors originate from a female BALB/c mouse given C57BL/6 T cells with graft-versus-host disease after an allogeneic hematopoietic cell transplant.

Notes on this clone: Gene names are the mouse ones. The CDR3 loop reads CASSADWGFHEQYF. CDR3 DNA, as far as it was read: TGTGCCAGCAGCGCGGACTGGGGGTTCCATGAACAGTAC. The V gene is TRBV3, the J gene TRBJ2-7; 10 bases align to TRBD2. The sequence runs out 1 residue before the end of the CDR3; the remainder is reconstructed from the germline J gene. After removal of 5 bases from V and 5 bases from J, the junction contained 6 bases not matched to a gene. This CDR3 comprises 14 residues. Germline V gene data show CDR1 as SNHLY and CDR2 as FYNGKV (reference sequence).

As regards this clone: Genes and germline are mouse. The CDR3 extends 1 residue past the end of the read, so its final part is completed from the germline J gene. The chain is built from TRBV20 and TRBJ1-2; 9 nucleotides agree with TRBD1. J lost 4 bases, V lost 1 base, and 4 bases had no gene match. CDR1 and CDR2 from the germline V gene are GFQATS and STVNSAI. The CDR3 is made up of 14 amino acids. CDR3 DNA, as far as it was read: TGTGGTGCTAGGGGGACAGGGGTGGGCTCCGACTACACC. Encoded protein: CGARGTGVGSDYT. The full CDR3 is CGARGTGVGSDYTF.

This clone was picked up one time. The genes and germline here are from mouse. With the read ending 1 residue before the CDR3 end, the germline J gene is used to fill in that end. J is TRBJ1-4 and V is TRBV1; D may be TRBD1 (6 bases). CDR1 is NSQYPW and CDR2 is LRSPGD in the germline V gene (reference sequence). V was pared by 1 base and J by 3 bases, with 9 bases between. The CDR3 has 15 amino acids. CDR3 bases read: TGCACCTGCAGTGCAGTACAGGGAGCCAACGAAAGATTATTT. It translates to CTCSAVQGANERLF. The entire CDR3 is CTCSAVQGANERLFF.

In regard to this clone: Gene names and germline refer to mouse. Incomplete CDR3 DNA: TGTGCCAGCAGTTTGGGGGGGGCGGCAGAAACGCTGTAT. This sequence encodes CASSLGGAAETLY. The whole CDR3 sequence is CASSLGGAAETLYF. V gene TRBV15 combines with J gene TRBJ2-3; TRBD2 matches 8 bases. Coverage ceases 1 residue before the CDR3 finishes, and the germline J gene fills in the end. V shed 3 bases, J shed 3 bases, and the junction held 2 bases outside the gene matches. Germline V gene lookup returns CDR1 SGHND and CDR2 FRSKSL. The CDR3 consists of 14 residues.

The table lists this clone with a count of one. Gene names and germline refer to mouse. The missing CDR3 end, 1 residue past where the read stops, is filled in from the germline J gene. The chain combines TRBV1 with TRBJ1-4; D is perhaps TRBD1 (6 bases). The V gene lost 3 bases and the J gene lost 2 bases, with 7 bases spanning the gap. The CDR3 totals 14 residues. Per the germline V gene, CDR1 is NSQYPW and CDR2 is LRSPGD (reference sequence). The CDR3 sequence is CTCSAGTSNERLFF. The DNA read from the CDR3 is TGCACCTGCAGTGCCGGGACATCCAACGAAAGATTATTT.

Worth noting for this clone: The genes and germline here are from mouse. The CDR3 end lies 1 residue beyond the end of the read and is filled in from the germline J gene. The chain employs TRBV4 and TRBJ1-2, with 9 bases matching TRBD1. The CDR3 runs to 14 residues. Germline lookup yields CDR1 LGHDT and CDR2 YNNKQL (reference sequence). V lost 5 bases to trimming and J lost 2 bases; unmatched junction nucleotides: 3. CDR3 bases read: TGTGCCAGCAGCAACAGGGGGCGGAACTCCGACTACACC. Amino acid sequence: CASSNRGRNSDYT. The CDR3, in full, reads CASSNRGRNSDYTF.